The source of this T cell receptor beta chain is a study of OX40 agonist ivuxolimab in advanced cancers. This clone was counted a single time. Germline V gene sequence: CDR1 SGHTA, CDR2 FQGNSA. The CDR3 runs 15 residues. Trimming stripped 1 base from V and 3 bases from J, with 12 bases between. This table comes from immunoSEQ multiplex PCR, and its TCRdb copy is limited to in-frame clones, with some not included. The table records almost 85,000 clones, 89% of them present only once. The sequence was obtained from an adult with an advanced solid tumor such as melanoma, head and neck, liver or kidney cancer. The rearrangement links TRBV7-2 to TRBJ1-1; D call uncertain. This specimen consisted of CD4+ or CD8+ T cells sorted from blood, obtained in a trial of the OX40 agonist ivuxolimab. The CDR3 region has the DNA TGTGCCAGCAGCTTAGATCTGAAGGCGTACACTGAAGCTTTCTTT. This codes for CASSLDLKAYTEAFF.